This TCR beta chain stems from a study of OX40 agonist ivuxolimab in advanced cancers. Germline loops: CDR1 SNHLY, CDR2 FYNNEI. The V segment lost 6 bases and the J segment 5 bases; nucleotides outside the gene matches: 3. The CDR3 loop spans 12 amino acids. Samples were taken at baseline and on day 1 of cycles 4 and 7. TCRdb keeps only in-frame clones here, not all; method: immunoSEQ multiplex PCR. This table holds roughly 68,000 clones, around 86% found once. This rearrangement joins TRBV2 to TRBJ2-5, with 7 bases fitting TRBD1. The TCR was taken from an adult with an advanced solid tumor such as melanoma, head and neck, liver or kidney cancer. The sequencing here drew on CD4+ or CD8+ T cells sorted from blood, taken in a trial of the OX40 agonist ivuxolimab. CDR3 sequence reads: CASRNRGETQYF. The CDR3 coding sequence is TGTGCCAGCAGAAACAGGGGTGAGACCCAGTACTTC. The entire variable domain, with the rest obtained from reference TRBV2 and TRBJ2-5, is as follows: EPEVTQTPSHQVTQMGQEVILRCVPISNHLYFYWYRQILGQKVEFLVSFYNNEISEKSEIFDDQFSVERPDGSNFTLKIRSTKLEDSAMYFCASRNRGETQYFGPGTRLLVL.